The 20 T cell receptor beta chains below come from one sample, sequenced in a study of blood T cell repertoires in COVID-19. Profiled with immunoSEQ multiplex PCR; TCRdb holds only in-frame clones, not every one. The sample records 30,000 to 45,000 clones, approximately 88% being singletons. Sequenced sample: peripheral blood. All receptors derive from a human donor in a cohort sampled during active COVID-19.

The chain has TRBV11-3 and TRBJ2-1, with a possible D match to TRBD2 (6 bases). CDR3 size: 12 residues. Germline CDR1 is SGHNT and CDR2 is YENEEA. V lost 1 base and J lost 8, with 6 bases in between. CDR3: CASSLGDYEQFF. Here the CDR3 DNA reads TGTGCCAGCAGCTTAGGGGACTATGAGCAGTTCTTC.

This chain uses TRBV7-2 with TRBJ2-5; 13 positions match TRBD2. Losses at the gene ends were 2 bases for V and 4 bases for J; bases not matched to a gene: 4. Germline V gives CDR1 SGHTA, CDR2 FQGNSA. CDR3 length: 16 amino acids. The CDR3 coding sequence is TGTGCCAGCAGCTTAACTAGCGGGGGGGCTGGAGAGACCCAGTACTTC. Translation gives CASSLTSGGAGETQYF.

This chain joins TRBV5-5 and TRBJ2-7; 7 bases are a match to TRBD1. This CDR3 is built from 14 residues. The V and J ends lost 4 bases and 4 bases, in that order; junction bases with no gene match: 8. Germline V gene data show CDR1 as SGHKS and CDR2 as YYEKEE (reference sequence). CDR3 protein: CASSTSGTVYEQYF. CDR3 nucleotide sequence: TGTGCCAGCAGCACCTCCGGGACAGTTTACGAGCAGTACTTC. Drawing the rest from reference TRBV5-5 and TRBJ2-7, the complete variable domain is DAGVTQSPTHLIKTRGQQVTLRCSPISGHKSVSWYQQVLGQGPQFIFQYYEKEERGRGNFPDRFSARQFPNYSSELNVNALLLGDSALYLCASSTSGTVYEQYFGPGTRLTVT.

The chain combines TRBV9 with TRBJ2-1; TRBD2 might be the D (6 bases). Germline-derived CDR1 and CDR2 are SGDLS and YYNGEE. CDR3 length equals 15 residues. V was cut by 0 bases and J by 1 base, with 8 bases left in between. CDR3 sequence (DNA): TGTGCCAGCAGCGTAGGCCTAGCGTCCTACAATGAGCAGTTCTTC. This codes for CASSVGLASYNEQFF. The whole variable domain, filled in from reference TRBV9 and TRBJ2-1, reads DSGVTQTPKHLITATGQRVTLRCSPRSGDLSVYWYQQSLDQGLQFLIQYYNGEERAKGNILERFSAQQFPDLHSELNLSSLELGDSALYFCASSVGLASYNEQFFGPGTRLTVL.

By share, this clone counts as medium-sized. This chain connects TRBV4-3 to TRBJ1-6, with D perhaps TRBD1 (6 bases). The CDR3 has 16 residues. V lost 2 bases to trimming and J lost 7 bases, with 15 bases between them. The V gene's germline CDR1 is LGHNA and CDR2 YSLEER. CDR3 protein: CASSQLTTGSNSPLHF. DNA for the CDR3: TGCGCCAGCAGCCAATTGACGACAGGATCAAATTCACCCCTCCACTTT.

The chain combines TRBV5-1 with TRBJ2-4; TRBD2 matches 8 bases. The CDR3 has 14 amino acids. CDR1 and CDR2 (germline): SGHRS, YFSETQ. The trim removed 4 bases at V and 8 bases at J, leaving 8 bases unmatched. The CDR3 nucleotides are TGCGCCAGCAGCCTGAGCGGGGGTCGTCACATTCAGTACTTC. It yields the protein CASSLSGGRHIQYF.

This sequence joins TRBV12-5 and TRBJ2-1; 14 bases are shared with TRBD2. This CDR3 spans 13 amino acids. The germline CDR1 and CDR2 sequences are LGHNT and FRNRAP. Here the CDR3 reads CATGTSGRGEQFF. The CDR3 DNA follows: TGTGCCACCGGGACTAGCGGGAGAGGTGAGCAGTTCTTC.

This clone was observed a handful of times. Written as DNA, the CDR3 is TGTGCCAGCAGCCCCTCAACAGGTGGTACGCAGTATTTT. This translates into CASSPSTGGTQYF. The chain links TRBV9 to TRBJ2-3, with TRBD1 as a possible D gene (5 bases). Germline CDR1 SGDLS, CDR2 YYNGEE. V dropped 4 bases and J dropped 8 bases, with 14 bases sitting between them. CDR3 length equals 13 residues.

DNA for the CDR3: TGTGCCAGCAGCCAAGATCTGCGGGGGGGCTTGGTAGATACGCAGTATTTT. Residues: CASSQDLRGGLVDTQYF. The chain couples TRBV4-2 to TRBJ2-3; 9 positions agree with TRBD2. The CDR3 runs to 17 residues. Germline V CDR1 and CDR2: LGHNA, YNFKEQ. Trimming at V came to 0 bases and at J to 5 bases, leaving 9 bases not matched to a gene.

The V and J genes are TRBV28 and TRBJ2-5, with 7 positions matching TRBD1. The V gene's germline CDR1 is MDHEN and CDR2 SYDVKM. This CDR3 is 15 amino acids long. J gave up 5 bases and V 5 bases, and 11 bases lay outside the gene matches. This CDR3 is CASSLRVGGLETQYF. Written as DNA, the CDR3 is TGTGCCAGCAGTCTCCGGGTAGGGGGCTTGGAGACCCAGTACTTC. The full variable domain, with the rest looked up from reference TRBV28 and TRBJ2-5, is DVKVTQSSRYLVKRTGEKVFLECVQDMDHENMFWYRQDPGLGLRLIYFSYDVKMKEKGDIPEGYSVSREKKERFSLILESASTNQTSMYLCASSLRVGGLETQYFGPGTRLLVL.

This clone was seen only a few times. The rearrangement joins TRBV24-1 to TRBJ2-1; no clear D gene. Germline-derived CDR1 and CDR2 are KGHDR and SFDVKD. Trimming shortened V by 4 bases and J by 7 bases, and 7 bases separated the two germline ends. CDR3 length equals 12 residues. In DNA form, the CDR3 reads TGTGCCACCAGTGACAGGATAAATGAGCAGTTCTTC. Its translation: CATSDRINEQFF.

The rearrangement uses TRBV29-1 and TRBJ2-1; no firm D call. The germline gives CDR1 SQVTM, CDR2 ANQGSEA. This CDR3 spans 13 amino acids. Between the trimmed V and J ends, which lost 2 bases and 6 bases, there was a span of 11 bases. Here the CDR3 reads CSVERTPGNEQFF. DNA of the CDR3: TGCAGCGTTGAAAGAACTCCCGGCAATGAGCAGTTCTTC.

The rearrangement uses TRBV11-2 and TRBJ2-7, with TRBD2 matching over 7 bases. The CDR3 totals 13 residues. Germline-derived CDR1 and CDR2 are SGHAT and FQNNGV. Trimming took 4 bases from V and 6 from J; bases not matched to a gene: 6. CDR3 region: CASSWGGFGEQYF. CDR3 sequence (DNA): TGTGCCAGCAGCTGGGGGGGGTTTGGCGAGCAGTACTTC.

The chain links TRBV19 to TRBJ2-1, with 8 bases that match TRBD1. Germline V gene lookup returns CDR1 LNHDA and CDR2 SQIVND (reference sequence). The CDR3 runs 17 residues. J was trimmed by 1 base and V by 5 bases; bases with no gene match: 10. The CDR3 DNA reads TGTGCCAGTAGTGGAGAGACAGGGGCCACTTCCTACAATGAGCAGTTCTTC. This sequence encodes CASSGETGATSYNEQFF.

V gene TRBV6-5 combines with J gene TRBJ1-1; 7 nucleotides line up with TRBD1. V was clipped by 2 bases and J by 3 bases; unmatched bases: 6. The CDR3 contains 15 residues. The germline CDR1 and CDR2 sequences are MNHEY and SVGAGI. The CDR3 bases are TGTGCCAGCAGTTACACGACAGGGATGGACACTGAAGCTTTCTTT. Protein: CASSYTTGMDTEAFF.

The chain uses TRBV2 and TRBJ1-2; 9 nucleotides match TRBD1. This CDR3 is 15 amino acids long. The J segment lost 4 bases and the V segment lost 7 bases, leaving 10 bases of the junction unmatched. Germline V lookup: CDR1 SNHLY, CDR2 FYNNEI. The CDR3 loop is CASTEGTGRTYGYTF. The CDR3, as DNA: TGTGCCAGCACCGAAGGGACAGGGCGAACCTATGGCTACACCTTC.

This chain uses TRBV7-9 with TRBJ1-6, with D perhaps TRBD1 (5 bases). V lost 5 bases, J lost 7 bases, and 12 bases lay in between. CDR1 is SEHNR and CDR2 is FQNEAQ in the germline V gene (reference sequence). The CDR3 has 14 residues. The CDR3 DNA is TGTGCCAGCAGCCCGACTGGGGCCAATTCACCCCTCCACTTT. Protein product: CASSPTGANSPLHF.

The CDR3 here is CATSGTGDYGYTF. DNA for the CDR3: TGTGCCACCAGTGGGACAGGGGACTATGGCTACACCTTC. The V and J genes are TRBV24-1 and TRBJ1-2; 9 bases are a match to TRBD1. CDR1 KGHDR and CDR2 SFDVKD come from the germline V gene. The V gene end was trimmed by 5 bases and the J gene end by 3 bases; junction bases not matched to a gene: 0. CDR3 size: 13 residues.

The chain is built from TRBV5-4 and TRBJ1-1; 9 bases are shared with TRBD1. The CDR3 sequence is 14 residues long. The germline V gene has CDR1 SGHNT and CDR2 YYREEE (reference sequence). J lost 5 bases, V lost 3 bases, and 5 bases had no gene match. The CDR3 sequence is CASSWGQGGTEAFF. CDR3 nucleotide sequence: TGTGCCAGCAGCTGGGGACAGGGAGGGACTGAAGCTTTCTTT.

The chain combines TRBV18 with TRBJ2-1; 11 nucleotides agree with TRBD2. The CDR3 is made up of 17 amino acids. J lost 4 bases, V lost 1 base, and 6 bases had no gene match. Looked up from germline, CDR1 is KGHSH and CDR2 is LQKENI. CDR3 sequence reads: CASSPQLAGGLYNEQFF. CDR3 coding DNA: TGTGCCAGCTCACCACAGCTAGCGGGGGGCCTTTACAATGAGCAGTTCTTC.